These T cell receptor beta chains were read from a single sample in a study of human T cells and chemical hapten exposure. TCRdb itself ran the RACE reads through MiXCR, one entry per CDR3 protein. The table records about 350,000 distinct CDR3 sequences, about 5.4% of them present only once. This material consisted of whole blood, taken in connection with sensitization to the hapten diphenylcyclopropenone (DPC). Receptors were obtained from a woman aged 18-35 years with alopecia areata. Some clones in this sample may be carry-over from other donors' samples. Each CDR3 is given with its conserved first and last residue. The D gene is left open where the match is weak. Size tells how often a clone was seen (once, few, many) or the class of an expanded clone, and some rows leave it out.

>TRBD1|TRBJ2-6|-|18|TRBV20-1
CSASLVGTGGSGANVLTF
TGCAGTGCTAGTCTAGTCGGGACAGGGGGTTCTGGGGCCAACGTCCTGACTTTC
>TRBD1|TRBJ2-7|-|14|TRBV12-3/TRBV12-4
CASSPPGQKYEQYF
TGTGCCAGCAGCCCACCGGGACAGAAATACGAGCAGTACTTC
>TRBD2|TRBJ2-3|-|15|TRBV10-3
CAIKGSSGPSDTQYF
TGTGCCATCAAAGGGTCTAGCGGGCCTTCAGATACGCAGTATTTT
>-|TRBJ2-3|medium-sized|17|TRBV18
CASSPRPNPLSTDTQYF
TGTGCCAGCTCACCACGGCCTAACCCCCTGAGCACAGATACGCAGTATTTT
>TRBD2|TRBJ2-7|-|15|TRBV7-9
CASSSRTSGGYEQYF
TGTGCCAGCAGCTCTCGGACTAGCGGGGGCTACGAGCAGTACTTC
>-|TRBJ1-3|few|13|TRBV20-1
CSAEQGSGNTIYF
TGCAGTGCTGAACAGGGCTCTGGAAACACCATATATTTT
>-|TRBJ1-1|many|15|TRBV5-1
CASSLVGDYFTEAFF
TGCGCCAGCAGCTTGGTAGGGGACTACTTCACTGAAGCTTTCTTT
>-|TRBJ2-7|many|11|TRBV6-2/TRBV6-3
CASSQLYEQYF
TGTGCCAGCAGCCAGCTCTACGAGCAGTACTTC
>TRBD2|TRBJ2-3|-|20|TRBV4-1
CASSQESGGAMVGGRDTQYF
TGCGCCAGCAGCCAAGAAAGCGGGGGGGCCATGGTCGGTGGAAGAGATACGCAGTATTTT
>TRBD1|TRBJ1-1|-|14|TRBV29-1
CSVPNDRGLGEAFF
TGCAGCGTACCGAACGACAGGGGATTGGGTGAAGCTTTCTTT
>TRBD1|TRBJ1-1|many|14|TRBV6-6
CASSQGQMNTEAFF
TGTGCCAGCAGTCAGGGACAGATGAACACTGAAGCTTTCTTT
>TRBD1|TRBJ2-4|-|16|TRBV5-1
CASSLSSGTGTNIQYF
TGCGCCAGCAGCCTATCTTCCGGGACAGGTACAAACATTCAGTACTTC
>TRBD1|TRBJ2-2|many|17|TRBV27
CASRRTGVGPYTGELFF
TGTGCCAGCAGACGGACAGGGGTGGGGCCCTACACCGGGGAGCTGTTTTTT
>-|TRBJ2-3|-|15|TRBV6-5
CASSYGGASTDTQYF
TGTGCCAGCAGTTACGGCGGGGCAAGCACAGATACGCAGTATTTT
>TRBD1|TRBJ1-5|many|16|TRBV18
CASSPPGTGSNQPQHF
TGTGCCAGCTCACCACCCGGGACAGGGAGCAATCAGCCCCAGCATTTT
>-|TRBJ2-1|-|13|TRBV3-1
CASSQGSGREQFF
TGTGCCAGCAGCCAAGGGTCTGGGCGGGAGCAGTTCTTC
>-|TRBJ2-7|many|14|TRBV3-1
CASSQAIKFYEQYF
TGTGCCAGCAGCCAGGCTATTAAATTCTACGAGCAGTACTTC
>TRBD2|TRBJ2-3|many|13|TRBV27
CASRASGTDTQYF
TGTGCCAGCAGGGCTAGCGGGACAGATACGCAGTATTTT
>TRBD1|TRBJ1-1|many|16|TRBV20-1
CSATQRGQGMNTEAFF
TGCAGTGCTACCCAAAGGGGGCAGGGAATGAACACTGAAGCTTTCTTT
>TRBD1|TRBJ1-3|-|17|TRBV12-5
CASAQGTELFSGNTIYF
TGTGCTAGTGCCCAGGGGACAGAGCTCTTCTCTGGAAACACCATATATTTT
>TRBD2|TRBJ2-3|few|15|TRBV20-1
CSAPTSGVSTDTQYF
TGCAGTGCGCCGACTAGCGGGGTGAGCACAGATACGCAGTATTTT
>-|TRBJ1-1|few|12|TRBV5-1
CASNLGNTEAFF
TGCGCCAGCAACCTTGGCAACACTGAAGCTTTCTTT
>-|TRBJ2-3|-|15|TRBV6-1
CASSVWKTSTDTQYF
TGTGCCAGCAGTGTGTGGAAGACTAGCACAGATACGCAGTATTTT
>-|TRBJ1-6|-|14|TRBV7-2
CASQASTWSSPLHF
TGTGCCAGCCAGGCCTCTACATGGAGTTCACCCCTCCACTTT
>-|TRBJ2-1|-|13|TRBV6-1
CASSASPGTNRFF
TGTGCCAGCAGTGCGTCACCGGGCACTAACAGGTTCTTC
>-|TRBJ1-2|many|16|TRBV5-1
CASSLRTGGGNYGYTF
TGCGCCAGCAGCTTGAGGACGGGGGGCGGAAACTATGGCTACACCTTC
>-|TRBJ2-1|few|14|TRBV6-1
CASTRESSYNEQFF
TGTGCCAGCACCCGGGAGAGCTCCTACAATGAGCAGTTCTTC
>-|TRBJ2-3|-|22|TRBV4-3
CASSQSLEREQGIRGSTDTQYF
TGCGCCAGCAGCCAATCGCTGGAACGAGAACAGGGAATCCGGGGTAGCACAGATACGCAGTATTTT
>-|TRBJ2-7|many|15|TRBV30
CAWSEWPNWTYEQYF
TGTGCCTGGAGTGAATGGCCCAACTGGACCTACGAGCAGTACTTC